Listed here are 19 T cell receptor beta chains from one sample, sequenced in a study of cytomegalovirus exposure and HLA in healthy donors. PCR amplification relied on 60 Vbeta primers (plus 13 Jbeta primers). Sequencing was performed with immunoSEQ multiplex PCR; in TCRdb, only in-frame clones are kept and a portion is missing. The table includes 30,000 to 40,000 clones, roughly 90% detected once. Material for sequencing was PBMCs. Receptor source: a woman between 18 and 29 years old in good health and CMV-seronegative.

The J gene is TRBJ1-5, the V gene TRBV10-3, with D tentatively TRBD1 (6 bases). The germline CDR1 and CDR2 sequences are ENHRY and SYGVKD. The CDR3 is made up of 13 amino acids. V shed 5 bases and J shed 5 bases, with 10 bases lying between them. The CDR3 spells CAISRDTDQPQHF. CDR3 bases: TGTGCCATCAGTCGGGACACGGATCAGCCCCAGCATTTT.

This chain connects TRBV27 to TRBJ1-2, with TRBD1 matching 7 bases. Germline V gene data show CDR1 as MNHEY and CDR2 as SMNVEV (reference sequence). The CDR3 has 13 amino acids. The junction had 6 bases not matched to a gene; V was cut back by 3 bases and J by 8 bases. CDR3 in amino acids: CASSLSGQDGYTF. The CDR3 DNA sequence: TGTGCCAGCAGTTTGTCCGGACAGGACGGCTACACCTTC.

The chain recombines TRBV6-1 with TRBJ2-1; 9 nucleotides align to TRBD2. There are 15 residues in the CDR3. Trimming cost V 9 bases and J 8 bases; bases outside gene matches: 14. Germline V gene lookup returns CDR1 MNHNS and CDR2 SASEGT. CDR3 nucleotides: TGTGCCAGTAGCCGGCGGGAGGGCTCGTGGGATGAGCAGTTCTTC. Translation: CASSRREGSWDEQFF.

This chain uses TRBV9 with TRBJ2-7; TRBD2 agrees at 8 bases. Germline CDR1 is SGDLS and CDR2 is YYNGEE. V gave up 3 bases and J gave up 3 bases; unmatched junction bases: 17. The CDR3 is made up of 18 amino acids. The CDR3 here is CASSAYGIAAGGDYEQYF. As DNA, the CDR3 is TGTGCCAGCAGCGCATACGGAATCGCGGCGGGAGGAGACTACGAGCAGTACTTC.

V usage is TRBV2 and J usage is TRBJ2-7; D is undetermined. The CDR3 has 14 residues. The germline V gene has CDR1 SNHLY and CDR2 FYNNEI. Trimming took off 2 bases at V and 1 base at J, with 9 bases between the two ends. The CDR3 loop is CASSETQVSYEQYF. CDR3 nucleotide sequence: TGTGCCAGCAGTGAAACCCAGGTTTCCTACGAGCAGTACTTC.

The genes are TRBV19 and TRBJ2-3, with 11 bases fitting TRBD2. The V segment lost 4 bases and the J segment 5 bases; nucleotides outside the gene matches: 11. The CDR3 has 17 residues. Germline V lookup: CDR1 LNHDA, CDR2 SQIVND (reference sequence). This CDR3 reads CASSTYRLAGIQDTQYF. The CDR3 nucleotides read TGTGCCAGTAGTACCTATCGACTAGCGGGAATTCAAGATACGCAGTATTTT.

The chain carries TRBV6-5 and TRBJ2-7; D remains unclear. V lost 0 bases and J lost 3, with 6 bases in between. Germline CDR1 reads MNHEY; CDR2 reads SVGAGI. The CDR3 is 13 amino acids. For the CDR3, the DNA is TGTGCCAGCAGTTACTCCGCGGTCTACGAGCAGTACTTC. This encodes CASSYSAVYEQYF.

V usage is TRBV5-4 and J usage is TRBJ2-3; 7 bases match TRBD2. This CDR3 is 15 amino acids long. V trimming: 3 bases; J trimming: 4 bases; junction bases outside the gene matches: 8. CDR1 SGHNT and CDR2 YYREEE come from the germline V gene (reference sequence). This CDR3 is CASSSSGNIADTQYF. The CDR3 DNA sequence: TGTGCCAGCAGCTCGAGCGGGAACATTGCAGATACGCAGTATTTT. Variable domain in full (rest from reference TRBV5-4 and TRBJ2-3): ETGVTQSPTHLIKTRGQQVTLRCSSQSGHNTVSWYQQALGQGPQFIFQYYREEENGRGNFPPRFSGLQFPNYSSELNVNALELDDSALYLCASSSSGNIADTQYFGPGTRLTVL.

The V call is TRBV27, the J call TRBJ1-3; D may be TRBD1 (6 bases). Germline CDR1 MNHEY, CDR2 SMNVEV (reference sequence). CDR3 size: 16 residues. V was shortened by 5 bases and J by 2 bases, with 16 bases between the two germline ends. CDR3 bases: TGTGCCAGCAGTCCCCAGGGGCCTGGGGCTGGAAACACCATATATTTT. This gives the protein CASSPQGPGAGNTIYF.

The chain links TRBV19 to TRBJ2-3; D is possibly TRBD1 (7 bases). The V end lost 7 bases, the J end lost 7 bases, and 15 bases lay between the germline ends. The CDR3 spans 13 residues. The V gene's germline CDR1 is LNHDA and CDR2 SQIVND (reference sequence). The CDR3 DNA reads TGTGCCAGTAACGACAGGGCGGGGTATACGCAGTATTTT. Protein product: CASNDRAGYTQYF.

In this sample, this clone turned up once. This chain uses TRBV27 with TRBJ1-2, with a weak D call TRBD1 (6 bases). Trimming cost V 5 bases and J 7 bases, with 20 bases left between them. Germline V gene sequence: CDR1 MNHEY, CDR2 SMNVEV (reference sequence). The CDR3 spans 15 residues. The CDR3, as DNA: TGTGCCAGCAGTCCCGGGGGGTTGGGGGCGGGTGGCTACACCTTC. This translates into CASSPGGLGAGGYTF.

The chain joins TRBV6-5 to TRBJ2-5; D remains unclear. Per the germline V gene, CDR1 is MNHEY and CDR2 is SVGAGI. This CDR3 contains 14 residues. V was shortened by 5 bases and J by 5 bases, with 15 bases between the two germline ends. In nucleotides, the CDR3 is TGTGCCAGCAGTGCCTTGCGACTGACGGAGACCCAGTACTTC. Translation: CASSALRLTETQYF.

The rearrangement links TRBV4-2 to TRBJ1-6; 12 positions agree with TRBD1. This CDR3 region has 18 residues. The V segment lost 0 bases and the J segment 8 bases; nucleotides outside the gene matches: 8. The germline V gene encodes CDR1 LGHNA and CDR2 YNFKEQ. CDR3 sequence (DNA): TGTGCCAGCAGCCAAGAAAGCCTAGGGACAGGGGGCCATTCACCCCTCCACTTT. Translation: CASSQESLGTGGHSPLHF.

The V gene is TRBV9, the J gene TRBJ2-6, with D possibly matching TRBD1 (5 bases). Trimming took 1 base from V and 0 from J, leaving 20 bases between them. Per germline, CDR1 SGDLS and CDR2 YYNGEE. The CDR3 is 20 residues long. CDR3 in amino acids: CASSVTRWGNWSSGANVLTF. CDR3 in DNA: TGTGCCAGCAGCGTAACCCGGTGGGGCAACTGGAGCTCTGGGGCCAACGTCCTGACTTTC.

V and J are TRBV5-4 and TRBJ2-5; no clear D gene. The germline gives CDR1 SGHNT, CDR2 YYREEE (reference sequence). The CDR3 totals 13 residues. V was pared by 1 base and J by 0 bases, with 4 bases between. Written as DNA, the CDR3 is TGTGCCAGCAGCTTGTCAGACCAAGAGACCCAGTACTTC. It encodes CASSLSDQETQYF.

CDR3 loop: CASRPRGGAAEAFF. The CDR3 DNA reads as TGTGCCAGCAGGCCAAGAGGGGGCGCGGCTGAAGCTTTCTTT. The chain combines TRBV14 with TRBJ1-1, with 7 nucleotides matching TRBD1. The CDR3 covers 14 residues. The germline V gene has CDR1 SGHDN and CDR2 FVKESK. J gave up 6 bases and V 6 bases, and 10 bases lay outside the gene matches.

This chain joins TRBV4-2 and TRBJ1-2; 8 nucleotides align to TRBD1. The CDR3 is 15 residues long. Germline CDR1 LGHNA, CDR2 YNFKEQ. The V segment lost 3 bases and the J segment 3 bases; nucleotides outside the gene matches: 6. CDR3 in DNA: TGTGCCAGCAGCCATACAGGGGGAGAGGACTATGGCTACACCTTC. Its translation: CASSHTGGEDYGYTF.

This clone has only one observation. The V call is TRBV11-2, the J call TRBJ2-5, with D unresolved. V was shortened by 5 bases and J by 5 bases, with 15 bases between the two germline ends. Per the germline V gene, CDR1 is SGHAT and CDR2 is FQNNGV. The CDR3 is 14 amino acids. CDR3 sequence: CASSRSRMAETQYF. The CDR3, as DNA: TGTGCCAGCAGCAGGAGTAGAATGGCGGAGACCCAGTACTTC. The whole variable domain, filled in from reference TRBV11-2 and TRBJ2-5, reads EAGVAQSPRYKIIEKRQSVAFWCNPISGHATLYWYQQILGQGPKLLIQFQNNGVVDDSQLPKDRFSAERLKGVDSTLKIQPAKLEDSAVYLCASSRSRMAETQYFGPGTRLLVL.

The genes are TRBV9 and TRBJ2-5, with TRBD2 identical over 12 bases. Germline CDR1 is SGDLS and CDR2 is YYNGEE. V lost 6 bases, J lost 4 bases, and 7 bases stayed unmatched. The CDR3 is made up of 15 amino acids. The CDR3 DNA reads TGTGCCAGCACCCAGACTAGCGGGAGTCTAGAGACCCAGTACTTC. It codes for CASTQTSGSLETQYF.